This is a list of T cell receptor beta chains from one sample in a study of somatic mutations in cytotoxic T cells in rheumatoid arthritis. Using immunoSEQ multiplex PCR, the repertoire was profiled, and TCRdb retains in-frame clones only, with some absent. The data hold some 13,000 clones, with 60% to 80% observed a single time. Sequencing was carried out using CD8+ T cells sorted from blood. The receptor set was obtained from a man aged 50 to 60 in good health. The CDR3 runs from the conserved cysteine through the conserved F or W. Fields, in order: clone size, J gene, V gene, D gene, CDR3 protein, CDR3 DNA. A D gene is named only where the DNA matches it firmly. For some rows the clone size is stated as once, few or many, or as a class when expanded; others skip it.

NA | TRBJ1-2 | TRBV6-4 | TRBD1 | CASSGWTGQGYGYTF | TGTGCCAGCAGTGGATGGACAGGGCAGGGCTATGGCTACACCTTC
NA | TRBJ2-1 | TRBV7-9 | TRBD2 | CASSPSPGTSSDNEQFF | TGTGCCAGCAGCCCATCTCCCGGGACTAGCTCTGACAATGAGCAGTTCTTC
NA | TRBJ2-7 | TRBV9 | TRBD2 | CASSLGTGGGEQYF | TGTGCCAGCAGCTTAGGGACGGGCGGGGGCGAGCAGTACTTC
NA | TRBJ2-3 | TRBV28 | TRBD2 | CASSPPSSSGATDTQYF | TGTGCCAGCAGCCCACCGTCCTCTAGCGGGGCCACAGATACGCAGTATTTT
NA | TRBJ2-4 | TRBV6-5 | NA | CASSYSGQSKNIQYF | TGTGCCAGCAGTTACTCTGGCCAGTCCAAAAACATTCAGTACTTC
NA | TRBJ2-7 | TRBV11-3 | TRBD1 | CASSLTDRGIYEQYF | TGTGCCAGCAGCTTAACCGACAGGGGAATCTACGAGCAGTACTTC
NA | TRBJ1-1 | TRBV7-9 | TRBD1 | CASSHRDRDTEAFF | TGTGCCAGCAGCCACCGGGACAGGGACACTGAAGCTTTCTTT
NA | TRBJ2-5 | TRBV9 | NA | CASSDGAKGTQYF | TGTGCCAGCAGCGACGGGGCGAAGGGGACCCAGTACTTC
NA | TRBJ2-1 | TRBV4-2 | NA | CASSEPSSNEQFF | TGTGCCAGCAGCGAACCCTCGAGCAATGAGCAGTTCTTC
NA | TRBJ1-2 | TRBV5-4 | NA | CASSLGLINYGYTF | TGTGCCAGCAGCTTGGGCCTCATTAACTATGGCTACACCTTC
NA | TRBJ2-1 | TRBV4-1 | NA | CASSQMDGYNEQFF | TGCGCCAGCAGCCAGATGGACGGTTACAATGAGCAGTTCTTC
NA | TRBJ2-3 | TRBV13 | TRBD2 | CASSPWSGASTDTQYF | TGTGCCAGCAGCCCCTGGAGCGGGGCTAGCACAGATACGCAGTATTTT
once | TRBJ2-2 | TRBV18 | NA | CASSPPLINMAGELFF | TGTGCCAGCTCACCACCCCTCATTAACATGGCCGGGGAGCTGTTTTTT
once | TRBJ1-1 | TRBV19 | NA | CASVEGWGTEAFF | TGTGCCAGTGTGGAGGGGTGGGGAACTGAAGCTTTCTTT
NA | TRBJ2-4 | TRBV6-4 | TRBD1 | CASKSWDRGLLAKNIQYF | TGTGCCAGCAAATCATGGGACAGGGGTCTTCTAGCCAAAAACATTCAGTACTTC
once | TRBJ2-3 | TRBV2 | TRBD1 | CASSVYRGSTDTQYF | TGTGCCAGCAGTGTGTACAGGGGGAGCACAGATACGCAGTATTTT
NA | TRBJ1-1 | TRBV12-5 | NA | CASGFNTEAFF | TGTGCTAGTGGTTTTAACACTGAAGCTTTCTTT
NA | TRBJ1-6 | TRBV6-1 | NA | CASSRGLYNSPLHF | TGTGCCAGCAGTAGGGGACTCTATAATTCACCCCTCCACTTT
NA | TRBJ2-1 | TRBV7-7 | TRBD2 | CASSLASSGGGDEQFF | TGTGCTAGCAGCTTAGCGTCTAGCGGGGGCGGGGATGAGCAGTTCTTC
few | TRBJ2-3 | TRBV6-6 | TRBD2 | CAIDAGGTDTQYF | TGTGCCATAGACGCGGGGGGGACCGATACGCAGTATTTT
NA | TRBJ2-1 | TRBV29-1 | NA | CSVDRGGQEQFF | TGCAGCGTGGATAGGGGCGGGCAAGAGCAGTTCTTC
NA | TRBJ2-6 | TRBV5-5 | NA | CASRSEVFGANVLTF | TGTGCCAGCAGGTCAGAAGTGTTCGGGGCCAACGTCCTGACTTTC
NA | TRBJ2-5 | TRBV5-8 | NA | CASSLLPRRHETQYF | TGTGCCAGCAGCTTGCTCCCTAGACGACACGAGACCCAGTACTTC
NA | TRBJ1-2 | TRBV4-2 | TRBD1 | CASSQDGQGAF | TGTGCCAGCAGCCAAGACGGACAGGGGGCATTC
NA | TRBJ2-2 | TRBV15 | TRBD2 | CATSRDRAGVPNTGELFF | TGTGCCACCAGCAGAGATCGAGCGGGAGTACCGAACACCGGGGAGCTGTTTTTT